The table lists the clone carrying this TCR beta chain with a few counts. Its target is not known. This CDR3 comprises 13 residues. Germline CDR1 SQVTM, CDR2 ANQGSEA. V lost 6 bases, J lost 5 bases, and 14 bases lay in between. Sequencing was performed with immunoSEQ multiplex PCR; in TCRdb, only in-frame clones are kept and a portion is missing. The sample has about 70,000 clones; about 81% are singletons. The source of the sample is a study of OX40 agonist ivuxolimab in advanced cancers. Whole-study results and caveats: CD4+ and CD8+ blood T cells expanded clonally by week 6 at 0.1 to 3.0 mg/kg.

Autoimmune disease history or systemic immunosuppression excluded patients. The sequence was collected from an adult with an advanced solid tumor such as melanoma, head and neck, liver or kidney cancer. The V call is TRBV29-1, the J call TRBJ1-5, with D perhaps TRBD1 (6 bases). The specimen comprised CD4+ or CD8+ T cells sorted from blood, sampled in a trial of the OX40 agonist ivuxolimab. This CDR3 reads CSVGRGRDQPQHF. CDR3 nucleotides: TGCAGCGTGGGCAGGGGACGTGATCAGCCCCAGCATTTT. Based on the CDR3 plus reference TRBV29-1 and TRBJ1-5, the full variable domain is SAVISQKPSRDICQRGTSLTIQCQVDSQVTMMFWYRQQPGQSLTLIATANQGSEATYESGFVIDKFPISRPNLTFSTLTVSNMSPEDSSIYLCSVGRGRDQPQHFGDGTRLSIL.